The rows below give T cell receptor beta chains drawn from one sample of a study of shared clonotypes between healthy human individuals. Measured with immunoSEQ multiplex PCR; TCRdb has only the in-frame clones, and not every one. The repertoire holds about 770,000 clones, with approximately 72% as singletons. The sample comprised memory CD4+ T cells sorted from blood. The receptors originated from a young woman in good health. CDR3s include the opening cysteine and the closing phenylalanine or tryptophan. A D gene is named only where the DNA matches it firmly. Not all rows give a size; the values are once, few, many and, for expanded clones, a class.

J gene: TRBJ2-7; D gene: .; V gene: TRBV6-5; clone size: few; CDR3 length: 14; CDR3 DNA: TGTGCCAGCAGCAGCATGAAAAGCTCCTACGAGCAGTACTTC; CDR3 protein: CASSSMKSSYEQYF
J gene: TRBJ2-7; D gene: TRBD2; V gene: TRBV7-9; clone size: .; CDR3 length: 15; CDR3 DNA: TGTGCCAGCAGCCTTGCAGGGACTAGCGGGAGTGGGCAGTACTTC; CDR3 protein: CASSLAGTSGSGQYF
J gene: TRBJ2-7; D gene: .; V gene: TRBV2; clone size: .; CDR3 length: 16; CDR3 DNA: TGTGCCGCCCTTCCCGTAGCGGCCCGGGGCCCCTACGAGCAGTACTTC; CDR3 protein: CAALPVAARGPYEQYF
J gene: TRBJ2-7; D gene: TRBD1; V gene: TRBV7-9; clone size: .; CDR3 length: 14; CDR3 DNA: TGTGCCAGCAGCTTGACAGGGAGTCCCTACGAGCAGTACTTC; CDR3 protein: CASSLTGSPYEQYF
J gene: TRBJ1-3; D gene: TRBD1; V gene: TRBV18; clone size: .; CDR3 length: 15; CDR3 DNA: TGTGCCAGCTCACCAGACAGGGGGCTTGGAAACACCATATATTTT; CDR3 protein: CASSPDRGLGNTIYF
J gene: TRBJ1-2; D gene: TRBD1; V gene: TRBV7-9; clone size: .; CDR3 length: 12; CDR3 DNA: TGTGCCACTGGGACAGCTCTCTATGGCTACACCTTC; CDR3 protein: CATGTALYGYTF
J gene: TRBJ2-1; D gene: .; V gene: TRBV4-1; clone size: once; CDR3 length: 16; CDR3 DNA: TGCGCCAGCAGACAACCTTGGGGGAGCTCCTACAATGAGCAGTTCTTC; CDR3 protein: CASRQPWGSSYNEQFF
J gene: TRBJ2-1; D gene: TRBD1; V gene: TRBV2; clone size: many; CDR3 length: 15; CDR3 DNA: TGTGCCAGCAGTGGGGGACAGGGGGTCTACAATGAGCAGTTCTTC; CDR3 protein: CASSGGQGVYNEQFF
J gene: TRBJ1-5; D gene: .; V gene: TRBV18; clone size: .; CDR3 length: 15; CDR3 DNA: TGTGCCAGCTCACCACCGGCCAGTTACCATCAGCCCCAGCATTTT; CDR3 protein: CASSPPASYHQPQHF
J gene: TRBJ1-2; D gene: .; V gene: TRBV10-1; clone size: .; CDR3 length: 14; CDR3 DNA: TGCGCCAGCAACGTAAGGGACACGCGAGGGGGCTACACCTTC; CDR3 protein: CASNVRDTRGGYTF
J gene: TRBJ1-3; D gene: .; V gene: TRBV2; clone size: few; CDR3 length: 14; CDR3 DNA: TGTGCCAGCATTAGGGGGACTGCTGGAAACACCATATATTTT; CDR3 protein: CASIRGTAGNTIYF
J gene: TRBJ2-6; D gene: TRBD2; V gene: TRBV5-1; clone size: .; CDR3 length: 17; CDR3 DNA: TGCGCCAGCAGCTTGGTAGCGGGTGGGTACGGGGCCAACGTCCTGACTTTC; CDR3 protein: CASSLVAGGYGANVLTF
J gene: TRBJ2-1; D gene: TRBD2; V gene: TRBV9; clone size: .; CDR3 length: 16; CDR3 DNA: TGTGCCAGCAGCGAGAGAACTAGCGGGATAAGCAATGAGCAGTTCTTC; CDR3 protein: CASSERTSGISNEQFF
J gene: TRBJ2-7; D gene: TRBD2; V gene: TRBV2; clone size: .; CDR3 length: 16; CDR3 DNA: TGTGCCAGCGCCCCGCGGCCGGGAGGGCCAGCCTACGAGCAGTACTTC; CDR3 protein: CASAPRPGGPAYEQYF
J gene: TRBJ2-5; D gene: TRBD2; V gene: TRBV28; clone size: .; CDR3 length: 14; CDR3 DNA: TGTGCCAGCAGACGACTAGCGAGCAAAGAGACCCAGTACTTC; CDR3 protein: CASRRLASKETQYF
J gene: TRBJ2-6; D gene: .; V gene: TRBV30; clone size: .; CDR3 length: 15; CDR3 DNA: TGTGCCTGGAGCCCATTCCTCGCTGGGGCCAACGTCCTGACTTTC; CDR3 protein: CAWSPFLAGANVLTF
J gene: TRBJ1-2; D gene: .; V gene: TRBV23-1; clone size: .; CDR3 length: 13; CDR3 DNA: TGCGCCAGCGGCCTTGGGGGCGCTGATGGCTACACCTTC; CDR3 protein: CASGLGGADGYTF
J gene: TRBJ1-4; D gene: .; V gene: TRBV28; clone size: .; CDR3 length: 14; CDR3 DNA: TGTGCCAGCAGTTTATCGACAGATAGTGAAAAACTGTTTTTT; CDR3 protein: CASSLSTDSEKLFF
J gene: TRBJ1-2; D gene: .; V gene: TRBV2; clone size: .; CDR3 length: 13; CDR3 DNA: TGTGCCAGCAGCCAGTTCCCGGACTATGGCTACACCTTC; CDR3 protein: CASSQFPDYGYTF
J gene: TRBJ2-1; D gene: TRBD2; V gene: TRBV5-4; clone size: .; CDR3 length: 13; CDR3 DNA: TGTGCCAGCAGACTAGCGGGAGACAGTGAGCAGTTCTTC; CDR3 protein: CASRLAGDSEQFF
J gene: TRBJ2-7; D gene: .; V gene: TRBV5-8; clone size: .; CDR3 length: 15; CDR3 DNA: TGTGCCAGCAGCTTGGCTGACTGCCGGGCACTCGAGCAGTACTTC; CDR3 protein: CASSLADCRALEQYF
J gene: TRBJ1-5; D gene: .; V gene: TRBV27; clone size: .; CDR3 length: 15; CDR3 DNA: TGTGCCAGCAGTTCAGGGAAGTGGAGCAATCAGCCCCAGCATTTT; CDR3 protein: CASSSGKWSNQPQHF
J gene: TRBJ2-4; D gene: .; V gene: TRBV5-4; clone size: .; CDR3 length: 15; CDR3 DNA: TGTGCCAGCAGCTTCGGGGGAGCGACCAAAAACATTCAGTACTTC; CDR3 protein: CASSFGGATKNIQYF
J gene: TRBJ2-3; D gene: .; V gene: TRBV11-2; clone size: .; CDR3 length: 14; CDR3 DNA: TGTGCCAGCAGGACACGGAGCCGGGGAGATACGCAGTATTTT; CDR3 protein: CASRTRSRGDTQYF
J gene: TRBJ1-1; D gene: .; V gene: TRBV28; clone size: .; CDR3 length: 11; CDR3 DNA: TGTGCCAGCAGAGGGGGAGGTGAAGCTTTCTTT; CDR3 protein: CASRGGGEAFF
J gene: TRBJ2-5; D gene: .; V gene: TRBV5-1; clone size: .; CDR3 length: 14; CDR3 DNA: TGCGCCAGCACACAGGTAGACCTTGGGGAGACCCAGTACTTC; CDR3 protein: CASTQVDLGETQYF
J gene: TRBJ2-6; D gene: .; V gene: TRBV28; clone size: .; CDR3 length: 14; CDR3 DNA: TGTGCCAGCAGCGACCCGATTGGGGCCAACGTCCTGACTTTC; CDR3 protein: CASSDPIGANVLTF
J gene: TRBJ2-5; D gene: .; V gene: TRBV5-1; clone size: .; CDR3 length: 10; CDR3 DNA: TGCGCCAGCCGGGCGGCGACCCAGTACTTC; CDR3 protein: CASRAATQYF
J gene: TRBJ1-2; D gene: TRBD1; V gene: TRBV28; clone size: .; CDR3 length: 17; CDR3 DNA: TGTGCCAGCAGTTTTACGGTCGGACAGGGGGCAGGTAGAGGCTACACCTTC; CDR3 protein: CASSFTVGQGAGRGYTF
J gene: TRBJ2-1; D gene: TRBD2; V gene: TRBV7-9; clone size: .; CDR3 length: 16; CDR3 DNA: TGTGCCAGCAGCTTTAGCGGGAGAGTTAGGCACAATGAGCAGTTCTTC; CDR3 protein: CASSFSGRVRHNEQFF
J gene: TRBJ1-2; D gene: TRBD1; V gene: TRBV28; clone size: .; CDR3 length: 15; CDR3 DNA: TGTGCCAGCAGGCTACCGGGACAGGACAACTATGGCTACACCTTC; CDR3 protein: CASRLPGQDNYGYTF
J gene: TRBJ2-7; D gene: .; V gene: TRBV11-2; clone size: .; CDR3 length: 15; CDR3 DNA: TGTGCCAGCAGCTCACATGCGACGGGAGACTACGAGCAGTACTTC; CDR3 protein: CASSSHATGDYEQYF
J gene: TRBJ1-4; D gene: TRBD1; V gene: TRBV10-2; clone size: .; CDR3 length: 13; CDR3 DNA: TGCGCCAGTTACAGGGGGGGAGATGAAAAACTGTTTTTT; CDR3 protein: CASYRGGDEKLFF
J gene: TRBJ2-3; D gene: .; V gene: TRBV5-6; clone size: .; CDR3 length: 13; CDR3 DNA: TGTGCCAGCAGCTTGCAAAACAGGCCTACGCAGTATTTT; CDR3 protein: CASSLQNRPTQYF
J gene: TRBJ2-2; D gene: .; V gene: TRBV7-7; clone size: .; CDR3 length: 15; CDR3 DNA: TGTGCCAGCAGCACACCTGTTGGGGGTACCGGGGAGCTGTTTTTT; CDR3 protein: CASSTPVGGTGELFF
J gene: TRBJ1-4; D gene: .; V gene: TRBV7-9; clone size: few; CDR3 length: 14; CDR3 DNA: TGTGCCAGCAGTTCTCAGGGAACTAATGAAAAACTGTTTTTT; CDR3 protein: CASSSQGTNEKLFF
J gene: TRBJ1-2; D gene: .; V gene: TRBV7-2; clone size: .; CDR3 length: 12; CDR3 DNA: TGTGCCAGCAGTTCGCTGGTAACAGGCTACACCTTC; CDR3 protein: CASSSLVTGYTF